A single sample is the source of the 21 T cell receptor beta chains below, sequenced in a study of OX40 agonist ivuxolimab in advanced cancers. Clones were read by immunoSEQ multiplex PCR, and TCRdb kept only the in-frame ones, dropping some. Counted here are approximately 80,000 clones, 75% to 95% occurring once; the ten biggest clones make up 8.4%. Sequenced material: CD4+ or CD8+ T cells sorted from blood, taken in a trial of the OX40 agonist ivuxolimab. The receptor source for this set is an adult with an advanced solid tumor such as melanoma, head and neck, liver or kidney cancer.

This rearrangement joins TRBV19 to TRBJ1-6; a possible D gene is TRBD1 (5 bases). The V end lost 8 bases, the J end lost 7 bases, and 18 bases lay between the germline ends. The CDR3 loop spans 15 amino acids. Germline-derived CDR1 and CDR2 are LNHDA and SQIVND (reference sequence). CDR3 nucleotide sequence: TGTGCCAGTCGCCAGACAGAAGAAGGGAATTCACCCCTCCACTTT. Translated: CASRQTEEGNSPLHF.

Here the CDR3 DNA reads TGTGCCAGCAGCTTAACGGCGGGACAGGGAAAGCACTATGGCTACACCTTC. Protein sequence: CASSLTAGQGKHYGYTF. V gene TRBV7-3 combines with J gene TRBJ1-2, with 9 bases aligning to TRBD1. The germline V gene encodes CDR1 SGHTA and CDR2 FQGTGA. CDR3 length: 17 residues. V gave up 0 bases and J gave up 3 bases; unmatched junction bases: 8.

This chain links TRBV5-5 with TRBJ2-7, with no clear D. There are 12 residues in the CDR3. Trimming left V 3 bases short and J 4 bases short, with 8 bases between. Germline values: CDR1 SGHKS, CDR2 YYEKEE (reference sequence). CDR3 loop: CASSSNSYEQYF. The CDR3 coding sequence is TGTGCCAGCAGCTCGAACAGTTACGAGCAGTACTTC.

The chain uses TRBV7-6 and TRBJ2-3, with unresolved D. Germline loops: CDR1 SGHVS, CDR2 FNYEAQ. The ends were cut back, 1 base at V and 1 base at J, with 6 bases in the middle. CDR3 length: 14 residues. The CDR3 loop reads CASSLEGGTDTQYF. The DNA of the CDR3 is TGTGCCAGCAGCTTAGAAGGAGGCACAGATACGCAGTATTTT.

The CDR3 spells CASSQVAGGSQPQHF. DNA for the CDR3: TGCGCCAGCAGCCAAGTTGCCGGGGGGAGTCAGCCCCAGCATTTT. The V call is TRBV4-3, the J call TRBJ1-5; tentatively, D is TRBD1 (5 bases). The CDR3 has 15 residues. The V gene lost 1 base and the J gene lost 6 bases, with 13 bases spanning the gap. The germline CDR1 and CDR2 sequences are LGHNA and YSLEER.

The V gene is TRBV30, the J gene TRBJ2-1, with 7 bases identical to TRBD2. The ends lost 0 bases at V and 2 bases at J; junction bases unmatched: 7. The CDR3 runs 16 residues. The V gene's germline CDR1 is GTSNPN and CDR2 SVGIG (reference sequence). The CDR3 coding sequence is TGTGCCTGGAGTGTAATGGCTAGCGGAACCTACAATGAGCAGTTCTTC. This translates into CAWSVMASGTYNEQFF. Filled out from reference TRBV30 and TRBJ2-1, the complete variable domain reads SQTIHQWPATLVQPVGSPLSLECTVEGTSNPNLYWYRQAAGRGLQLLFYSVGIGQISSEVPQNLSASRPQDRQFILSSKKLLLSDSGFYLCAWSVMASGTYNEQFFGPGTRLTVL.

The chain links TRBV4-3 to TRBJ2-6, with 7 bases lining up with TRBD1. J gave up 2 bases and V 3 bases, and 7 bases lay outside the gene matches. Germline V gene sequence: CDR1 LGHNA, CDR2 YSLEER. The CDR3 is made up of 17 amino acids. The CDR3 is CASSQGITGAGANVLTF. The CDR3 DNA reads TGCGCCAGCAGCCAGGGAATTACAGGGGCTGGGGCCAACGTCCTGACTTTC.

This clone was seen just once. The genes are TRBV2 and TRBJ2-3, with D perhaps TRBD1 (6 bases). Between the trimmed V and J ends, which lost 7 bases and 0 bases, there was a span of 17 bases. The CDR3 runs 16 residues. In germline, CDR1 is SNHLY, CDR2 FYNNEI. In nucleotides, the CDR3 is TGTGCCAGCACCGAAGAAATAGGGGGAAGCACAGATACGCAGTATTTT. Protein: CASTEEIGGSTDTQYF.

The chain couples TRBV29-1 to TRBJ2-7; 8 nucleotides match TRBD2. This CDR3 is built from 16 residues. CDR1 is SQVTM, CDR2 ANQGSEA, per germline. The ends lost 4 bases at V and 0 bases at J; junction bases unmatched: 11. CDR3 region: CSVAGGGRRSSYEQYF. CDR3 DNA: TGCAGCGTTGCGGGCGGGGGGCGTCGGAGCTCCTACGAGCAGTACTTC.

The chain links TRBV28 to TRBJ2-1, with 9 positions matching TRBD2. J was trimmed by 3 bases and V by 6 bases; bases with no gene match: 9. This CDR3 spans 16 amino acids. CDR1 and CDR2 (germline): MDHEN, SYDVKM. The CDR3 region has the DNA TGTGCCAGCAGCCCAAGGGGCGGGAGGGGCTACAATGAGCAGTTCTTC. As protein: CASSPRGGRGYNEQFF.

The sample holds one count of this clone. The rearrangement uses TRBV7-9 and TRBJ2-3; perhaps TRBD2 as D (6 bases). The CDR3 totals 14 residues. Germline CDR1 and CDR2: SEHNR and FQNEAQ (reference sequence). The germline V and J ends were trimmed by 6 bases and 2 bases, with 12 bases remaining between them. CDR3 bases: TGTGCCAGCAGTCCGGACTACCTCACAGATACGCAGTATTTT. As protein: CASSPDYLTDTQYF.

This chain links TRBV2 with TRBJ2-4; D tentatively reads TRBD1 or TRBD2 (5 bases each). Trimming took 7 bases from V and 5 from J, leaving 12 bases between them. Per the germline V gene, CDR1 is SNHLY and CDR2 is FYNNEI. This CDR3 comprises 13 residues. CDR3 protein: CASIRDGENIQYF. The CDR3 bases are TGTGCCAGCATCCGGGACGGGGAAAACATTCAGTACTTC.

This clone was counted a single time. This chain links TRBV5-6 with TRBJ1-1; D may be TRBD1 (5 bases). Germline lookup yields CDR1 SGHDT and CDR2 YYEEEE. The CDR3 length is 16 residues. Trimming took 1 base from V and 0 from J, leaving 13 bases between them. The CDR3 DNA follows: TGTGCCAGCAGCTTGACCTCAGGGTGGCTGAACACTGAAGCTTTCTTT. Translating gives CASSLTSGWLNTEAFF.

The V and J genes are TRBV4-2 and TRBJ2-1, with unresolved D. Germline V gene sequence: CDR1 LGHNA, CDR2 YNFKEQ. V lost 4 bases and J lost 7, with 14 bases in between. This CDR3 has 14 amino acids. The CDR3 sequence: CASSLLVLGNEQFF. CDR3 DNA: TGTGCCAGCAGCCTTCTGGTATTGGGGAATGAGCAGTTCTTC.

V and J are TRBV6-5 and TRBJ2-1; tentatively, D is TRBD1 or TRBD2 (6 bases each). Germline CDR1 is MNHEY and CDR2 is SVGAGI. The CDR3 consists of 16 residues. V gave up 4 bases and J gave up 5 bases, with 18 bases separating them. The CDR3 DNA is TGTGCCAGCAGTTCACCAATCGGGGGCTTGGACAATGAGCAGTTCTTC. Translating it yields CASSSPIGGLDNEQFF.

The chain couples TRBV28 to TRBJ1-5, with 8 positions matching TRBD1. CDR1 is MDHEN and CDR2 is SYDVKM in the germline V gene. The J segment lost 5 bases and the V segment lost 3 bases, leaving 6 bases of the junction unmatched. CDR3 length equals 15 residues. CDR3 sequence: CASSFAGQGDQPQHF. In DNA, the CDR3 is TGTGCCAGCAGTTTCGCCGGACAGGGCGATCAGCCCCAGCATTTT. Drawing the rest from reference TRBV28 and TRBJ1-5, the complete variable domain is DVKVTQSSRYLVKRTGEKVFLECVQDMDHENMFWYRQDPGLGLRLIYFSYDVKMKEKGDIPEGYSVSREKKERFSLILESASTNQTSMYLCASSFAGQGDQPQHFGDGTRLSIL.

This clone was picked up one time. This chain connects TRBV7-8 to TRBJ1-1; D is unresolved. Trimming removed 1 base from V and 3 bases from J, with 9 bases in between. The CDR3 is 14 amino acids. Germline V gives CDR1 SGHVS, CDR2 FQNEAQ. The CDR3 nucleotides read TGTGCCAGCAGCTTAGATTGGGATTACACTGAAGCTTTCTTT. Translation: CASSLDWDYTEAFF.

The gene calls are TRBV15 and TRBJ1-2, with no clear D. Germline assignment: CDR1 LNHNV and CDR2 YYDKDF (reference sequence). V lost 0 bases to trimming and J lost 8 bases, with 16 bases between them. The CDR3 covers 15 residues. The CDR3 sequence: CATSRDKHLTGGYTF. Here the CDR3 DNA reads TGTGCCACCAGCAGAGATAAGCATCTAACGGGCGGCTACACCTTC.

V and J are TRBV6-5 and TRBJ2-1, with D maybe TRBD1 (5 bases). This CDR3 has 15 amino acids. Germline CDR1 reads MNHEY; CDR2 reads SVGAGI. V gave up 4 bases and J gave up 0 bases, with 10 bases separating them. CDR3 region: CASSWGGSSYNEQFF. The CDR3, as DNA: TGTGCCAGCAGTTGGGGCGGTAGCTCCTACAATGAGCAGTTCTTC.

This clone was seen a single time. V gene TRBV4-3 combines with J gene TRBJ1-1; D not certain. Germline-derived CDR1 and CDR2 are LGHNA and YSLEER. V lost 0 bases, J lost 3 bases, and 11 bases lay in between. The length of the CDR3 is 15 residues. Here the CDR3 reads CASSQDGDLDTEAFF. For the CDR3, the DNA is TGCGCCAGCAGCCAAGATGGGGATCTGGACACTGAAGCTTTCTTT.

This chain connects TRBV4-3 to TRBJ2-2, with D maybe TRBD2 (5 bases). Germline CDR1 and CDR2: LGHNA and YSLEER. V lost 5 bases, J lost 7 bases, and 11 bases lay in between. The CDR3 is made up of 13 amino acids. As DNA, the CDR3 is TGCGCCAGCAGCTGGAGGAGCCTCGGGGAGCTGTTTTTT. Translated, it gives CASSWRSLGELFF.